The TCR beta chain described here comes from a study of blood T cell repertoires in COVID-19. At the level of the study: Material from acute and convalescent COVID-19 was sourced from the United States, Italy and Spain.

The table came from immunoSEQ multiplex PCR; TCRdb's copy has only in-frame clones and leaves some out. Among around 300,000 clones, roughly 85% were seen once, and the ten largest hold 8% to 9.5%. The V segment lost 5 bases and the J segment 10 bases; nucleotides outside the gene matches: 17. Germline CDR1 is SGHTA and CDR2 is FQGTGA. The CDR3 sequence is 16 residues long. The clonotype originates from a woman between 45 and 65 years old who had recovered from COVID-19. The sample was peripheral blood. The rearrangement uses TRBV7-3 and TRBJ2-3; 8 bases line up with TRBD2. CDR3 amino acids: CASSQSTSGGGGSQYF. The CDR3 DNA reads as TGTGCCAGCAGCCAATCTACTAGCGGCGGGGGCGGTTCGCAGTATTTT.